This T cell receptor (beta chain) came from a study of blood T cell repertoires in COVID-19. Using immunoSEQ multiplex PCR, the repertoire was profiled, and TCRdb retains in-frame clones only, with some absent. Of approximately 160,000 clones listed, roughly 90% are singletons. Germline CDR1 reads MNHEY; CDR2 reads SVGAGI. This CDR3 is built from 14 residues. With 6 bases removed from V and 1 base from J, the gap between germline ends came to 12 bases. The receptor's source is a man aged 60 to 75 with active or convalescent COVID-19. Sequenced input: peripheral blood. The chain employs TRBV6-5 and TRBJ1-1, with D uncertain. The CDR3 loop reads CASRGRRENTEAFF. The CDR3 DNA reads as TGTGCCAGCAGAGGACGCCGGGAGAACACTGAAGCTTTCTTT.